This record looks at one T cell receptor beta chain sequence and its context. The target of this receptor is not known. Base qualities are not at hand, and no much larger clone is one base apart. Collaborating institutions collected whole blood in K2EDTA tubes following their own protocols. For TCRbeta analysis, collaborators shipped samples in one of three forms: frozen whole blood, isolated PBMCs, or DNA extracted from either of those sample types. The record originates from a study of blood T cell repertoires in COVID-19 (dated by TCRdb to the early 2020s). Regarding the research as a whole: Collaborator samples came from the United States, Italy and Spain and covered acute and convalescent phases of COVID-19. Deeply sampled blood TCRbeta repertoires from subjects exposed to, actively infected with, or recovered from COVID-19 were included in the dataset. The samples were drawn from two sources: the first 160 participants of the ongoing ImmuneRACE study, and 1,254 subjects contributed by 6 global collaborators. Sample metadata almost always included a de-identified subject ID, COVID-19 status, age in years and sex. The prospective study material was composed of cDNA or gDNA derived from T cells, B-cell-depleted T cells, or PBMCs. The repertoires were released in a freely available public database meant as a resource for research on the immune response to SARS-CoV-2. HLA class I and class II types, where available, came from metadata supplied by the sample provider rather than from assay-based typing. Study-wide findings and limitations: How much clinical and demographic metadata was included differed by source and by participant, and the metadata was provided uncurated.

Trimming removed 1 base from V and 6 bases from J, leaving 5 bases between the germline ends. CDR1 and CDR2 are read off the germline V gene (reference sequence) as SGHAT and FQDESV. Measured from the cysteine to the phenylalanine, the CDR3 is 12 residues long. Only the CDR3 part of the read is kept: 36 bases, read in frame from the first base. TCRbeta CDR3 regions were amplified from genomic DNA by means of the immunoSEQ Assay, a bias-controlled multiplex PCR. In the source study's methods: The number of nucleated cells in each sample was estimated from the amplification of reference gene primers within the assay. Sequence reads were collapsed and filtered to measure the absolute abundance of every unique TCRbeta CDR3 rearrangement. For each sample, productive Simpson clonality was calculated as the square root of Simpson's diversity index over productive rearrangements. What TCRdb holds here is the immuneACCESS table cut down to in-frame rearrangements. Part of the clones is not present; checked against another copy, under half of the missing clones reflect an unresolved V gene, and the others are unexplained. That table is the source of V, J and clone size, and D and trimming were worked out from the DNA. The sample records about 51,000 clones, about 81% of which are singletons. Together, the top ten hold over 2% of the sample.

The receptor comes from a man in his forties or fifties with acute or convalescent COVID-19. In this chain, TRBV11-1 is recombined with TRBJ2-3, and the D gene may be TRBD1, 5 bases matching. Sequencing was performed on peripheral blood. The DNA sequence follows: TGTGCCAGCAGCTTAGAGGGGGATACGCAGTATTTT. This translates into CASSLEGDTQYF.